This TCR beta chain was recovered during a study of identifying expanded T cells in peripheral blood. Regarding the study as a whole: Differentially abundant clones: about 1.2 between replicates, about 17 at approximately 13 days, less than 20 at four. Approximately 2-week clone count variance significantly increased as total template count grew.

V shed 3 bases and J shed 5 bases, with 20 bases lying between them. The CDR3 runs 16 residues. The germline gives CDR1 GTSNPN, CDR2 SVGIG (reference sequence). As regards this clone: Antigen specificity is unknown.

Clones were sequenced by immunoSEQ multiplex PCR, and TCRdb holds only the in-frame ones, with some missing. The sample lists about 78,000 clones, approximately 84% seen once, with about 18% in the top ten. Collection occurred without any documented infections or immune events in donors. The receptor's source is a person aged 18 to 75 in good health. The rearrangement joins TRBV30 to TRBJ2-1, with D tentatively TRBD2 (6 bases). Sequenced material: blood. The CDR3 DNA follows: TGTGCCTGGAGCGAGTCGGACGGGAGACCAGACAATGAGCAGTTCTTC. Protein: CAWSESDGRPDNEQFF. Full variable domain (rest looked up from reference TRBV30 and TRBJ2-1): SQTIHQWPATLVQPVGSPLSLECTVEGTSNPNLYWYRQAAGRGLQLLFYSVGIGQISSEVPQNLSASRPQDRQFILSSKKLLLSDSGFYLCAWSESDGRPDNEQFFGPGTRLTVL.